The rows below give T cell receptor beta chains drawn from one sample of a study of cytomegalovirus exposure and HLA in healthy donors. The repertoire was sequenced with immunoSEQ multiplex PCR; TCRdb's copy has only in-frame clones and lacks some. The sample lists about 140,000 clones, roughly 80% occurring once. Material: PBMCs. Receptor source: a female donor in good health and CMV-seronegative. Both conserved end residues are part of each CDR3. D genes are given only for firm matches. Clone size is given for some rows only: seen once, a few or many times, or a class if the clone is expanded.

cdr3_length | j_call | clone_size | d_call | v_call | cdr3_nt | cdr3_aa
17 | TRBJ2-1 | . | TRBD2 | TRBV23-1 | TGCGCCAGCAGTCAATCGAACGGGAGGAGCTCCTACAATGAGCAGTTCTTC | CASSQSNGRSSYNEQFF
15 | TRBJ1-2 | . | TRBD1 | TRBV4-1 | TGCGCCAGCAGCCAAGAGAGGAGGGCAGGGGGGGGCTACACCTTC | CASSQERRAGGGYTF
14 | TRBJ2-1 | . | . | TRBV11-2 | TGTGCCAGCAGCTTAGAAGAGGGAATAAGCGAGCAGTTCTTC | CASSLEEGISEQFF
14 | TRBJ1-5 | . | TRBD1 | TRBV4-2 | TGTGCCAGCAGCCACCAGACAGGGTATCAGCCCCAGCATTTT | CASSHQTGYQPQHF
12 | TRBJ1-1 | . | TRBD1 | TRBV7-2 | TGTGCCAGCAGCGGGACAGGCCTGGGGGCTTTCTTT | CASSGTGLGAFF
13 | TRBJ1-1 | . | . | TRBV29-1 | TGCAGCGTTTGTTCTCAGGTCAGCACTGAAGCTTTCTTT | CSVCSQVSTEAFF
15 | TRBJ2-3 | . | TRBD2 | TRBV27 | TGTGCCAGCAGTTTGCTAGCGGGAGGCATAGATACGCAGTATTTT | CASSLLAGGIDTQYF
13 | TRBJ2-4 | . | . | TRBV4-1 | TGCGCCAGCAGCCAAGTCTCCCCGGACATTCAGTACTTC | CASSQVSPDIQYF
18 | TRBJ2-6 | . | TRBD1 | TRBV29-1 | TGCAGCGTTGAAGATCAGACAGGGATCCTCTCTGGGGCCAACGTCCTGACTTTC | CSVEDQTGILSGANVLTF
14 | TRBJ2-7 | . | . | TRBV5-8 | TGTGCCAGCCCTAACCAGGGCAGAGTCTACGAGCAGTACTTC | CASPNQGRVYEQYF
13 | TRBJ1-5 | . | . | TRBV5-6 | TGTGCCAGCAGCTTGCATAGCAATCAGCCCCAGCATTTT | CASSLHSNQPQHF
11 | TRBJ1-2 | . | . | TRBV5-4 | TGTGCCAGCAGCCTTAACTATGGCTACACCTTC | CASSLNYGYTF
15 | TRBJ2-7 | . | TRBD1 | TRBV19 | TGTGCCAGTAGTATGGGACAGGGAGGGAGATACGAGCAGTACTTC | CASSMGQGGRYEQYF
15 | TRBJ2-2 | . | TRBD2 | TRBV6-6 | TGTGCCAGCAGACAGGGACTAGCGGGAGCCGGGGAGCTGTTTTTT | CASRQGLAGAGELFF
15 | TRBJ2-1 | . | . | TRBV5-5 | TGTGCCAGCAGCTTCTCTGCAGGGGTTAGAGATGAGCAGTTCTTC | CASSFSAGVRDEQFF
14 | TRBJ2-7 | . | TRBD2 | TRBV6-1 | TGTGCCAGCAGTAGGACTAGCGGGCTGTACGAGCAGTACTTC | CASSRTSGLYEQYF
16 | TRBJ2-3 | . | TRBD2 | TRBV5-1 | TGCGCCAGCAGCCCCCCGCTAGCGGGAGCCAGCGATACGCAGTATTTT | CASSPPLAGASDTQYF
12 | TRBJ1-1 | . | TRBD1 | TRBV6-1 | TGTGCCAGCAGTGCCAGGGGGCCTGAAGCTTTCTTT | CASSARGPEAFF
17 | TRBJ2-1 | . | TRBD2 | TRBV14 | TGTGCCAGCAGCCAAGAAACAAGACTAGCGGGAGTTGGGGAGCAGTTCTTC | CASSQETRLAGVGEQFF
15 | TRBJ2-3 | . | TRBD2 | TRBV2 | TGTGCCAGCAGTGCTAATAGCGGGACCGGGGATACGCAGTATTTT | CASSANSGTGDTQYF
13 | TRBJ1-1 | . | . | TRBV14 | TGTGCCAGCAGCCAAGATCAGGACACTGAAGCTTTCTTT | CASSQDQDTEAFF
13 | TRBJ1-2 | . | . | TRBV6-5 | TGTGCCAGCAGTCCGGGGTTGGAATATGGCTACACCTTC | CASSPGLEYGYTF
17 | TRBJ1-1 | . | . | TRBV5-1 | TGCGCCAGCAGCTTGGGCCAGGGAAGGGTGCCCTACACTGAAGCTTTCTTT | CASSLGQGRVPYTEAFF
15 | TRBJ2-1 | . | . | TRBV18 | TGTGCCAGCTCACCACCCAGCAGGGTCTACAATGAGCAGTTCTTC | CASSPPSRVYNEQFF
16 | TRBJ2-7 | . | TRBD2 | TRBV5-1 | TGCGCCAGCAGCCCGGGACTAGCGGGAGTTAGCTACGAGCAGTACTTC | CASSPGLAGVSYEQYF
13 | TRBJ2-7 | . | TRBD1 | TRBV19 | TGTGCCAGTAGTAAGCGGACAGGGGAAGAGCAGTACTTC | CASSKRTGEEQYF
17 | TRBJ1-5 | once | TRBD1 | TRBV28 | TGTGCCAGCAGTTTAGGGGACAGGGGAGGGAGGAATCAGCCCCAGCATTTT | CASSLGDRGGRNQPQHF
13 | TRBJ2-5 | . | . | TRBV30 | TGTGCCTGGAGCCCTCTACGCCAAGAGACCCAGTACTTC | CAWSPLRQETQYF
15 | TRBJ2-7 | . | . | TRBV12-5 | TGTGCTAGTGGCCAATTCGAAGACGGGACCTACGAGCAGTACTTC | CASGQFEDGTYEQYF
15 | TRBJ1-1 | . | TRBD1 | TRBV2 | TGTGCCAGCAGAGCTAGACAGGGCATGAACACTGAAGCTTTCTTT | CASRARQGMNTEAFF
16 | TRBJ1-5 | . | . | TRBV19 | TGTGCCAGTGAGGCCTCGACAGCCCGGGCAAATCAGCCCCAGCATTTT | CASEASTARANQPQHF
15 | TRBJ2-7 | . | . | TRBV28 | TGTGCCAGCAGACCTCCGGACACCCATGGCTACGAGCAGTACTTC | CASRPPDTHGYEQYF
16 | TRBJ2-1 | . | . | TRBV18 | TGTGCCAGCTCACCAGGGGGGACTCCCGTGGGAGGTGAGCAGTTCTTC | CASSPGGTPVGGEQFF
15 | TRBJ1-3 | . | . | TRBV6-5 | TGTGCCAGCAGAACTTCCTTTGCGGATGGAAACACCATATATTTT | CASRTSFADGNTIYF
16 | TRBJ2-5 | . | TRBD2 | TRBV27 | TGTGCCAGCAGTTTGGGACTAGCGGGAGGAATCGAGACCCAGTACTTC | CASSLGLAGGIETQYF
16 | TRBJ1-4 | once | TRBD1 | TRBV19 | TGTGCCAGTAGTCCGGGACAGAATTGGTTAGTCGAAAAACTGTTTTTT | CASSPGQNWLVEKLFF
16 | TRBJ2-1 | . | TRBD2 | TRBV27 | TGTGCCAGCAGTTTATTACTAGCGGACTCCTACAATGAGCAGTTCTTC | CASSLLLADSYNEQFF
15 | TRBJ2-5 | . | . | TRBV5-1 | TGCGCCAGCAGGGGCAGAGTAGGCCCCCAAGAGACCCAGTACTTC | CASRGRVGPQETQYF
16 | TRBJ1-4 | . | TRBD1 | TRBV28 | TGTGCCAGCAGTCCCCGGGACAGGGCCCTCAATGAAAAACTGTTTTTT | CASSPRDRALNEKLFF
13 | TRBJ2-3 | . | TRBD2 | TRBV6-5 | TGTGCCAGCAGCCCCGGGACTAGCACCCCGCGGTATTTT | CASSPGTSTPRYF
14 | TRBJ1-5 | . | TRBD1 | TRBV19 | TGTGCCAGTAATACAGGGGAGATCAATCAGCCCCAGCATTTT | CASNTGEINQPQHF
16 | TRBJ2-7 | . | . | TRBV5-6 | TGTGCCAGCAGCTTGGCGGGTAGGGGCAGCTCCTACGAGCAGTACTTC | CASSLAGRGSSYEQYF
15 | TRBJ2-7 | . | . | TRBV9 | TGTGCCAGCAGCGTAGACTTTAGCGTCGGCTACGAGCAGTACTTC | CASSVDFSVGYEQYF
14 | TRBJ1-1 | once | . | TRBV21-1 | TGTGCCAGCAGGCTCCAGGGGAAAAACACTGAAGCTTTCTTT | CASRLQGKNTEAFF
15 | TRBJ2-7 | . | TRBD1 | TRBV6-5 | TGTGCCAGCAGTTACCGGACAGGGGTGGGGGACGAGCAGTACTTC | CASSYRTGVGDEQYF
14 | TRBJ2-7 | . | . | TRBV5-1 | TGCGCCAGCAGCTCACTGACAGGAGGATACGAGCAGTACTTC | CASSSLTGGYEQYF
12 | TRBJ1-1 | . | . | TRBV19 | TGTGCCAGTAACACAGGGAACACTGAAGCTTTCTTT | CASNTGNTEAFF
18 | TRBJ2-3 | . | TRBD2 | TRBV7-9 | TGTGCCAGCAGCTTAGTCGGGTCTAGCGGGGTGAGCACAGATACGCAGTATTTT | CASSLVGSSGVSTDTQYF
19 | TRBJ2-1 | . | TRBD2 | TRBV29-1 | TGCAGCGTTGAAGATCCGGGGCGATCGGGACTAGCGGGAGGCAATGAGCAGTTCTTC | CSVEDPGRSGLAGGNEQFF